This T cell receptor (beta chain) was observed in a study of T cell responses to AZD1222 COVID-19 vaccine. Study-level findings and limits: In a largely white British group with more females than males, clonal diversity was possibly underestimated.

The method was immunoSEQ multiplex PCR; TCRdb's version includes in-frame clones alone and lacks a portion of them. The sample lists some 80,000 clones, 85% to 90% occurring once. Regarding this clone: Its antigen is undetermined.

The CDR3 has 13 residues. V lost 7 bases and J 5 bases, leaving 14 bases between the germline ends. Specimen: peripheral blood, collected on day 0 of AZD1222 vaccination. The chain joins TRBV12-3 or TRBV12-4 to TRBJ2-5; D unresolved. The source is an adult in good health. The CDR3 bases are TGTGCCAGCACCCTACCCCGGTCGGAGACCCAGTACTTC. Amino acid sequence: CASTLPRSETQYF.